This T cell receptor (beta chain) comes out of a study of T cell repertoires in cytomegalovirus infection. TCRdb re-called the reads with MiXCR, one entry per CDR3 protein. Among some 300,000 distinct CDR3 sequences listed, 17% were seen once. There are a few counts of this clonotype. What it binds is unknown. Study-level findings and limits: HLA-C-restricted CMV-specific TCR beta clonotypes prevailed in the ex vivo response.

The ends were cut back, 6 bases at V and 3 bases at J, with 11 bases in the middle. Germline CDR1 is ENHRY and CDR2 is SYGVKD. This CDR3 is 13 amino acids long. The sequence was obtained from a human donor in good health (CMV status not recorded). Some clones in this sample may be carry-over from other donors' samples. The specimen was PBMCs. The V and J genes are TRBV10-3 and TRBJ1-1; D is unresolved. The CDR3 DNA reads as TGTGCCATCAGATCGGAGCTTTACACTGAAGCTTTCTTT. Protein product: CAIRSELYTEAFF.